Each of the 5 T cell receptor beta chains below was sequenced from the same sample in a study of response to subunit inactivated influenza vaccine (dated by TCRdb to 2016 to 2019). The library was made by RT-PCR. The listed sequencing device is Illumina HiSeq 2500. The public reads were reprocessed in TCRdb via fastp at Q25 and MiXCR, keeping in-frame beta chains. Every distinct CDR3 protein forms one entry, paired with its most common genes and DNA. Recorded for this sample are a few hundred thousand distinct CDR3 sequences; 20% to 25% of them occurred a single time. Roughly 10% of the sample is held by the ten biggest clonotypes. The specimen was PBMCs from blood, collected approximately 22 months after vaccination. The receptors shown here come from a man between 50 and 70 years old who received an inactivated influenza vaccine. Donor details come from another sample of the same person, matched by shared clones.

A few counts support this clonotype. This chain uses TRBV19 with TRBJ2-1; the D is unclear. V lost 2 bases, J lost 10 bases, and 15 bases lay in between. The CDR3 is 14 amino acids. Germline V gives CDR1 LNHDA, CDR2 SQIVND (reference sequence). CDR3 in amino acids: CASSIWVLDGEQFF. The CDR3, as DNA: TGTGCCAGTAGTATATGGGTTCTGGATGGGGAGCAGTTCTTC.

This clonotype occurred many times. The CDR3 DNA reads TGTGCCAGCAGCTTAGTCGGGACAGGAAACACCGGGGAGCTGTTTTTT. It codes for CASSLVGTGNTGELFF. The J gene is TRBJ2-2, the V gene TRBV7-2, with 8 bases that match TRBD1. The CDR3 is 16 residues long. CDR1 is SGHTA and CDR2 is FQGNSA in the germline V gene. V lost 1 base and J lost 2; bases outside the gene matches: 3.

This rearrangement joins TRBV5-1 to TRBJ2-2, with TRBD1 identical over 10 bases. With V trimmed by 4 bases and J by 3 bases, 6 bases remained unmatched. Germline CDR1 SGHRS, CDR2 YFSETQ. The CDR3 covers 16 residues. The CDR3 DNA follows: TGCGCCAGCAGCCTGACAGGGGGCGCGGACACCGGGGAGCTGTTTTTT. It codes for CASSLTGGADTGELFF.

This rearrangement joins TRBV20-1 to TRBJ1-1; no firm D call. V lost 1 base to trimming and J lost 1 base, with 10 bases between them. CDR3 size: 14 residues. In germline, CDR1 is DFQATT, CDR2 SNEGSKA (reference sequence). CDR3 nucleotides: TGCAGTGCTAGAGTCAAGGGTGAGAACACTGAAGCTTTCTTT. Translating gives CSARVKGENTEAFF.

This chain uses TRBV5-1 with TRBJ2-1, with D hard to call. V shed 0 bases and J shed 3 bases, with 10 bases lying between them. This CDR3 is 15 amino acids long. Germline assignment: CDR1 SGHRS and CDR2 YFSETQ. This chain's CDR3 is CASSLEDPFYNEQFF. The CDR3 DNA reads TGCGCCAGCAGCTTGGAAGATCCCTTCTACAATGAGCAGTTCTTC.